Sequencing of this T cell receptor (beta chain) was carried out in a study of T-cell reconstitution after alpha-beta-depleted transplantation in children. With 3 bases removed from V and 0 bases from J, the gap between germline ends came to 3 bases. Germline values: CDR1 SGHVS, CDR2 FQNEAQ. CDR3 length: 12 residues. This clonotype has ten or more counts. Unique molecular identifiers were incorporated when the TCRbeta library was constructed. MiXCR, run by TCRdb on the PCR reads, gives a single entry per CDR3 protein. The sample holds 250,000 to 350,000 distinct CDR3 sequences, approximately 9.6% seen once.

The clonotype originates from a human donor who donated a stem cell graft to a child with SCID. The sequenced sample was PBMCs from the stem cell graft donor, obtained from the stem cell graft. V usage is TRBV7-8 and J usage is TRBJ2-7; D is unclear. DNA of the CDR3: TGTGCCAGCAGCTTTACCTCCTACGAGCAGTACTTC. Translated: CASSFTSYEQYF.